This T cell receptor beta chain came from a study of cytomegalovirus exposure and HLA in healthy donors. The CDR3 is 11 residues long. In germline, CDR1 is DFQATT, CDR2 SNEGSKA (reference sequence). V lost 0 bases to trimming and J lost 8 bases, with 4 bases between them. Sequencing used immunoSEQ multiplex PCR; TCRdb keeps in-frame clones, though not all of them. The sample contains about 160,000 clones, around nine tenths of which appear only once. Input material: PBMCs. The gene calls are TRBV20-1 and TRBJ2-2, with D hard to call. The clonotype was recovered from a young woman in good health and CMV-seronegative. CDR3 region: CSAREQGELFF. CDR3 in DNA: TGCAGTGCTAGAGAGCAGGGGGAGCTGTTTTTT.